Following are 5 T cell receptor beta chains from one sample sequenced in a study of T cell repertoires in cytomegalovirus infection. Their cognate antigens are unknown. TCRdb re-derived calls from the reads in MiXCR, one entry per CDR3 protein. The sample yields roughly 500,000 distinct CDR3 sequences, 25% to 35% seen once. The starting material was cultured PBMCs, obtained from culture after CMV antigen stimulation. The receptors shown here come from a human donor in good health (CMV status not recorded). Some clones in this sample may be carry-over from other donors' samples.

This clonotype has a single count. The CDR3 DNA follows: TGTGCCAGCAGTTCCGGACAGGCTGGATGGTACTATGGCTACACCTTC. This translates into CASSSGQAGWYYGYTF. The rearrangement uses TRBV27 and TRBJ1-2; 7 bases match TRBD1. Per germline, CDR1 MNHEY and CDR2 SMNVEV (reference sequence). The junction had 11 bases not matched to a gene; V was cut back by 4 bases and J by 3 bases. This CDR3 is built from 16 residues.

The V call is TRBV7-9, the J call TRBJ1-5; TRBD1 is a possible D gene (6 bases). The closer fit of TRBJ2-3 to the DNA end suggests the J call may be wrong. This CDR3 spans 15 amino acids. The germline V gene encodes CDR1 SEHNR and CDR2 FQNEAQ (reference sequence). CDR3 DNA sequence: TGTGCCAGCAGCCAGGACAGCTATAGCAATCAGCCCCAGTATTTT. This sequence encodes CASSQDSYSNQPQYF.

A single count supports this clonotype. The CDR3 here is CASSYAGRAFF. CDR3 nucleotides: TGTGCCAGCAGTTACGCAGGAAGAGCTTTCTTT. The V call is TRBV6-2 or TRBV6-3, the J call TRBJ1-1; no definite D call. Germline CDR1 reads MNHEY; CDR2 reads SVGEGT. The CDR3 runs to 11 residues. Trimming took 2 bases from V and 10 from J, leaving 8 bases between them.

The chain carries TRBV28 and TRBJ1-5; 9 nucleotides line up with TRBD1. J lost 6 bases, V lost 5 bases, and 8 bases had no gene match. The CDR3 runs to 15 residues. From germline, CDR1 is MDHEN and CDR2 SYDVKM. CDR3 in amino acids: CASSTNRGLRQPQHF. In DNA form, the CDR3 reads TGTGCCAGCAGTACAAACAGGGGGCTGCGTCAGCCCCAGCATTTT.

V is TRBV11-3 and J is TRBJ1-1; unclear D gene. Looked up from germline, CDR1 is SGHNT and CDR2 is YENEEA. Trimming cost V 3 bases and J 1 base, with 6 bases left between them. CDR3 length equals 13 residues. The DNA of the CDR3 is TGTGCCAGCAGCTTCCTGGAGAACACTGAAGCTTTCTTT. Encoded protein: CASSFLENTEAFF.